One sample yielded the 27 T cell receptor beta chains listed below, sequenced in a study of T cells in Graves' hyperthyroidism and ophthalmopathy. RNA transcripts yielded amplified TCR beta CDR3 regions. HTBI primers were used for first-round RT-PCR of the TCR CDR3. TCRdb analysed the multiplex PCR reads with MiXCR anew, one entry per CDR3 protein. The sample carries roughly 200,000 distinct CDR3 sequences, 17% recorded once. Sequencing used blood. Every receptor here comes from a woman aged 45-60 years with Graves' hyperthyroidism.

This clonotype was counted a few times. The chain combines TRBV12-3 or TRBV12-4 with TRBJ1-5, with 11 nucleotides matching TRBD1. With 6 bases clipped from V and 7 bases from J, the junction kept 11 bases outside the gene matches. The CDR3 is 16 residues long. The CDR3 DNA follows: TGTGCCAGCAGAGCCCGGACAGGGGGCTGGCGGCAGCCCCAGCATTTT. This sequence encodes CASRARTGGWRQPQHF.

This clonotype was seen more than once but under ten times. The CDR3 spells CASSISGTSSYEQYF. The CDR3 DNA sequence: TGTGCCAGTAGTATTTCCGGGACTAGCTCCTACGAGCAGTACTTC. This chain uses TRBV19 with TRBJ2-7; TRBD2 agrees at 8 bases. Per the germline V gene, CDR1 is LNHDA and CDR2 is SQIVND (reference sequence). The J segment lost 0 bases and the V segment lost 3 bases, leaving 4 bases of the junction unmatched. The length of the CDR3 is 15 residues. Filled out from reference TRBV19 and TRBJ2-7, the complete variable domain reads DGGITQSPKYLFRKEGQNVTLSCEQNLNHDAMYWYRQDPGQGLRLIYYSQIVNDFQKGDIAEGYSVSREKKESFPLTVTSAQKNPTAFYLCASSISGTSSYEQYFGPGTRLTVT.

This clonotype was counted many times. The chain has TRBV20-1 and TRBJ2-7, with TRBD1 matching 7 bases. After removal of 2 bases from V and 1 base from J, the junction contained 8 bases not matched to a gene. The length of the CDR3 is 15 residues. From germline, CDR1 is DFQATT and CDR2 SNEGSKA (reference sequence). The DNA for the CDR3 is TGCAGTGCTAGACCGACACAGGGGACATCCTACGAGCAGTACTTC. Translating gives CSARPTQGTSYEQYF.

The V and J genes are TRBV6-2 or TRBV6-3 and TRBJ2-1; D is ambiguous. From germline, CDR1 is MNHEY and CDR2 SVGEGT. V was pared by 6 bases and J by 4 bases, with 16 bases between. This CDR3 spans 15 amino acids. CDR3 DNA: TGTGCCAGCAGCGCCGCGACCCCTGGGTACAATGAGCAGTTCTTC. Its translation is CASSAATPGYNEQFF.

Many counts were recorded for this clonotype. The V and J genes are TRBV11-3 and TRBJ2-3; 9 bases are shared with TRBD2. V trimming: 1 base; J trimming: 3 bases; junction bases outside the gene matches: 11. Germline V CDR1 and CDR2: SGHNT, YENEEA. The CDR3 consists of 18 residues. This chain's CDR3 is CASSLGMTASGVTDTQYF. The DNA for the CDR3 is TGTGCCAGCAGCTTAGGAATGACTGCTAGCGGGGTGACAGATACGCAGTATTTT.

CDR3 amino acids: CASSYSIGGTMNTEAFF. CDR3 DNA: TGTGCCAGCAGTTACTCGATTGGGGGAACCATGAACACTGAAGCTTTCTTT. The chain links TRBV11-3 to TRBJ1-1, with D possibly being TRBD1 (5 bases). V was shortened by 6 bases and J by 0 bases, with 20 bases between the two germline ends. CDR3 size: 17 residues. Germline V lookup: CDR1 SGHNT, CDR2 YENEEA.

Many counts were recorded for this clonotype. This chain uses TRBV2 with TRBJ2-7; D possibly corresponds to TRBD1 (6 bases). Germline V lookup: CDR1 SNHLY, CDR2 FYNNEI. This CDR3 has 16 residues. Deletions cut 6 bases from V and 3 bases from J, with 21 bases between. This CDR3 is CASRTGGIRVNYEQYF. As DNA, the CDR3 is TGTGCCAGCAGGACAGGAGGTATCCGCGTAAACTACGAGCAGTACTTC.

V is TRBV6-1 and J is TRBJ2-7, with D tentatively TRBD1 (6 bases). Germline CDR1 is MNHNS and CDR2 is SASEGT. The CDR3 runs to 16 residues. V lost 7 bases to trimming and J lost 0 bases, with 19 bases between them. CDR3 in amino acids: CASIHNLPTGSYEQYF. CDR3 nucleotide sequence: TGTGCCAGCATCCACAACCTTCCGACAGGCTCCTACGAGCAGTACTTC.

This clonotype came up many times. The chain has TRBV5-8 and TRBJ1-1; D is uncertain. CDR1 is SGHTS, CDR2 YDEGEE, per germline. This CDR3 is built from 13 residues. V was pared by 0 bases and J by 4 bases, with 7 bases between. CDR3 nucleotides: TGTGCCAGCAGCTTGGCTAAGGGCACTGAAGCTTTCTTT. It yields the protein CASSLAKGTEAFF.

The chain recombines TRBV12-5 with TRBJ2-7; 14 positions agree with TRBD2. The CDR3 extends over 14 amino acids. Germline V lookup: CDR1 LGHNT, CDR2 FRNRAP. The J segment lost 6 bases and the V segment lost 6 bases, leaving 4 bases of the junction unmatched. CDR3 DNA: TGTGCTAGTGGGACCGGGACTAGCGGGGGCGAGCAGTACTTC. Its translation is CASGTGTSGGEQYF.

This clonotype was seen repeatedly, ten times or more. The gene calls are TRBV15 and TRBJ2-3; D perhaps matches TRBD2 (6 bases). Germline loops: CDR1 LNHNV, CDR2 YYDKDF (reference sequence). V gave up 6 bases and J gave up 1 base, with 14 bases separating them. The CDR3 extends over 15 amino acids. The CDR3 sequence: CATREGSWGTDTQYF. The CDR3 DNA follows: TGTGCCACCAGGGAGGGAAGTTGGGGCACAGATACGCAGTATTTT. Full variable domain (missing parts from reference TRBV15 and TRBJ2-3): DAMVIQNPRYQVTQFGKPVTLSCSQTLNHNVMYWYQQKSSQAPKLLFHYYDKDFNNEADTPDNFQSRRPNTSFCFLDIRSPGLGDTAMYLCATREGSWGTDTQYFGPGTRLTVL.

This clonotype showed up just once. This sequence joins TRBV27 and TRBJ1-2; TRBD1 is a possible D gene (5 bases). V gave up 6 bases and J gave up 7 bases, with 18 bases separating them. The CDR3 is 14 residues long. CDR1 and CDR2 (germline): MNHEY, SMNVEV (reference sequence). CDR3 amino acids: CASSPGWLTSGYTF. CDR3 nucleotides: TGTGCCAGCAGCCCAGGGTGGCTAACATCTGGCTACACCTTC.

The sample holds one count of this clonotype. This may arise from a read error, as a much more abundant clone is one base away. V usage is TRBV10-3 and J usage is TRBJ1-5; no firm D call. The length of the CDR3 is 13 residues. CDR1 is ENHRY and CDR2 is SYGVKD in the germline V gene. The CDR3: CAIGEGSNQPRHF. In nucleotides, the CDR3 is TGTGCCATCGGGGAGGGATCGAATCAGCCCCGGCATTTT.

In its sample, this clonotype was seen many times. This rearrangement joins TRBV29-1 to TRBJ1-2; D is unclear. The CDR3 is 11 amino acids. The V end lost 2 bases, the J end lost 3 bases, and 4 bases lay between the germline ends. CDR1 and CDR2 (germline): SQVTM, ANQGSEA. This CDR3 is CSVERDYGYTF. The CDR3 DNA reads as TGCAGCGTTGAACGGGACTATGGCTACACCTTC.

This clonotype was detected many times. The CDR3 nucleotides are TGTGCCAGCAGCTTCTCCGGGGGGCTGTTGTACAATGAGCAGTTCTTC. Its translation is CASSFSGGLLYNEQFF. This chain joins TRBV11-2 and TRBJ2-1, with TRBD2 as a possible D gene (7 bases). CDR1 is SGHAT and CDR2 is FQNNGV in the germline V gene. There are 16 residues in the CDR3. Trimming removed 3 bases from V and 4 bases from J, with 16 bases in between.

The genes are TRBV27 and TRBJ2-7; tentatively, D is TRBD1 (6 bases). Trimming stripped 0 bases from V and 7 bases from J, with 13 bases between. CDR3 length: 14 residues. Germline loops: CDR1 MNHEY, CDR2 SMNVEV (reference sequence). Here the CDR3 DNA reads TGTGCCAGCAGTTTATCGATTCAGGGGCCGGAGCAGTACTTC. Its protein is CASSLSIQGPEQYF.

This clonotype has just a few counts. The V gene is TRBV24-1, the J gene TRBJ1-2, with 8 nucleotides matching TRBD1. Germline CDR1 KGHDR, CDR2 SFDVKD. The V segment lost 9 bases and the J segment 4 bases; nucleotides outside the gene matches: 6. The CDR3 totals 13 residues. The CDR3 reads CATEPGGGYGYTF. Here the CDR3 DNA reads TGTGCCACCGAACCAGGGGGCGGCTATGGCTACACCTTC.

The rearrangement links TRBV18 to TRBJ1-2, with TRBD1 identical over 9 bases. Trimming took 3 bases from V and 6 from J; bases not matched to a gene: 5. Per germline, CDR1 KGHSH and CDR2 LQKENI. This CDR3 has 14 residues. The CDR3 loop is CASSPFTGGDGYTF. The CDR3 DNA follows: TGTGCCAGCTCACCTTTTACAGGGGGCGATGGCTACACCTTC.

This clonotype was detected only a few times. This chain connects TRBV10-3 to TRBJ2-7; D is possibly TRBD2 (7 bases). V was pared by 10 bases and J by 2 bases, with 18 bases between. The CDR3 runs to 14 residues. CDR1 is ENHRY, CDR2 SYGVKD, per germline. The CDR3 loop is CATHPGGLPYEQYF. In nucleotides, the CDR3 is TGTGCCACCCACCCCGGGGGGCTTCCCTACGAGCAGTACTTC.

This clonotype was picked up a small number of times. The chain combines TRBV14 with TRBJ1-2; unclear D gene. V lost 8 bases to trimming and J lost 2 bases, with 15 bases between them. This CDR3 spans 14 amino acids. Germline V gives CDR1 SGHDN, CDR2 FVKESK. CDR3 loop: CASGPTNRNYGYTF. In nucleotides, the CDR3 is TGTGCCAGCGGCCCCACGAACCGGAACTATGGCTACACCTTC.

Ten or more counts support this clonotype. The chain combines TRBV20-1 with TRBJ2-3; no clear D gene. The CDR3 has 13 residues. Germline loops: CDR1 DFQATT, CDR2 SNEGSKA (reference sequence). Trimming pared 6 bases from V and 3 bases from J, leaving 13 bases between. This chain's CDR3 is CSARITVTDTQYF. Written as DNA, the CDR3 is TGCAGTGCAAGGATAACCGTGACAGATACGCAGTATTTT.

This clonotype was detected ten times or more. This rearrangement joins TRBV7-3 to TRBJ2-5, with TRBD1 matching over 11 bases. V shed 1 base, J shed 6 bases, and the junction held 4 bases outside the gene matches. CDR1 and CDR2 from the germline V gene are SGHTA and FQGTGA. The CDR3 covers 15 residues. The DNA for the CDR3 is TGTGCCAGCAGCTTAAGGACAGGGGGCGTAAAGACCCAGTACTTC. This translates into CASSLRTGGVKTQYF.

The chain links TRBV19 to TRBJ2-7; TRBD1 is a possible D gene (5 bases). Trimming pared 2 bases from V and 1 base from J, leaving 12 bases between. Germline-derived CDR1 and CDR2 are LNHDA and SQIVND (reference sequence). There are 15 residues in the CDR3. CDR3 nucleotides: TGTGCCAGTAGTATATTTTTTGGGGCTTCCTACGAGCAGTACTTC. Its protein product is CASSIFFGASYEQYF.

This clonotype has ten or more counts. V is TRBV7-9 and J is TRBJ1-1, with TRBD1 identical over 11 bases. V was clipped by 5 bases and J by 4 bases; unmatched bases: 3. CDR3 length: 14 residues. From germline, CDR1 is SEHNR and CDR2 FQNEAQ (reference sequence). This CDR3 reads CASSQGQGGTEAFF. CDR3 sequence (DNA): TGTGCCAGCAGCCAGGGACAGGGGGGCACTGAAGCTTTCTTT.

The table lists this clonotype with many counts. The CDR3 nucleotides are TGTGCCAGCATCCCTGGGGTGGGGAGAGATACGCAGTATTTT. This encodes CASIPGVGRDTQYF. The genes are TRBV6-1 and TRBJ2-3, with D possibly TRBD2 on 5 matching bases. CDR1 and CDR2 from the germline V gene are MNHNS and SASEGT. This CDR3 comprises 14 residues. Trimming left V 7 bases short and J 5 bases short, with 16 bases between.

The CDR3 loop is CASSQDASGIYNEQFF. The CDR3 region has the DNA TGCGCCAGCAGCCAAGATGCTAGCGGGATATACAATGAGCAGTTCTTC. This chain uses TRBV4-1 with TRBJ2-1; 9 bases agree with TRBD2. The CDR3 has 16 amino acids. Per germline, CDR1 MGHRA and CDR2 YSYEKL. After removal of 0 bases from V and 4 bases from J, the junction contained 4 bases not matched to a gene.

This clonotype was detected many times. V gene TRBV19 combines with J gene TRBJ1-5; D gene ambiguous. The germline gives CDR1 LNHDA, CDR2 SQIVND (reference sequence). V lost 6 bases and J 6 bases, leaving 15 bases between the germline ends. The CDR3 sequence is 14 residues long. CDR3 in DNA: TGTGCCAGTAGCGAGATACTGGGAAGTCAGCCCCAGCATTTT. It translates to CASSEILGSQPQHF.